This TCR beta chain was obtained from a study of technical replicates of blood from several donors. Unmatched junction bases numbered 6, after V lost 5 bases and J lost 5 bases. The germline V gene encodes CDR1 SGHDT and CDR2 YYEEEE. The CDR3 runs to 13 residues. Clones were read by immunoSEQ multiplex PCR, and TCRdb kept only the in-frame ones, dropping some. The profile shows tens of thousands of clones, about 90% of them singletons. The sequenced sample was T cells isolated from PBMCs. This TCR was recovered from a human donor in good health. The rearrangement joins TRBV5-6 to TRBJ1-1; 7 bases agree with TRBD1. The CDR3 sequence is CASSPRGLTEAFF. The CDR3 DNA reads TGTGCCAGCAGTCCGAGGGGGCTTACTGAAGCTTTCTTT.